Given below is one T cell receptor (beta chain) in context. What it binds is not known. Germline V gene sequence: CDR1 SEHNR, CDR2 FQNEAQ (reference sequence). The CDR3 has 16 residues. V lost 3 bases, J lost 6 bases, and 21 bases lay in between. This entry comes from a study of graft-versus-host responses after intestinal transplantation. Method: immunoSEQ multiplex PCR; TCRdb's copy keeps in-frame clones and lacks some. Found here are under 150,000 clones, approximately 95% of them singletons; the top ten hold more than 2.5%. Specimen: unstimulated CD8+ T cells sorted from spleen or lymph node cells, collected before intestinal transplant. The chain couples TRBV7-9 to TRBJ2-7, with D perhaps matching TRBD1 (6 bases). This TCR came from a human donor who received an intestinal transplant. The CDR3 sequence: CASSFPPQGTMGEQYF. In DNA form, the CDR3 reads TGTGCCAGCAGCTTTCCACCTCAGGGGACAATGGGCGAGCAGTACTTC.